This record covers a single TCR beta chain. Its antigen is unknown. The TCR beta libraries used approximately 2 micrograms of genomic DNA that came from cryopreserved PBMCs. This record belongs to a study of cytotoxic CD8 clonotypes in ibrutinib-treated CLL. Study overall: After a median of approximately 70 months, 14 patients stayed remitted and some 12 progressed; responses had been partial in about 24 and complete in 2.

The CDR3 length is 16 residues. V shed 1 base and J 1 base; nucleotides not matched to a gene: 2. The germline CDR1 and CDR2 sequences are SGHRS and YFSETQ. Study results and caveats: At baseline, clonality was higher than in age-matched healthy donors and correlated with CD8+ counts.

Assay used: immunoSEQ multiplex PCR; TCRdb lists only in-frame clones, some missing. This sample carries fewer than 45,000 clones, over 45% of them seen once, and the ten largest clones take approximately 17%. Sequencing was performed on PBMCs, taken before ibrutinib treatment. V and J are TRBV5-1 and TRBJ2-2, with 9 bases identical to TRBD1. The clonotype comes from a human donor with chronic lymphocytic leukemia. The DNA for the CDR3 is TGCGCCAGCAGCTTGTCGGGACAGGGGAACACCGGGGAGCTGTTTTTT. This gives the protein CASSLSGQGNTGELFF.